This T cell receptor (beta chain) was obtained from a study of blood T cell repertoires in COVID-19. Study in general: T cells, B-cell-depleted T cells, or PBMCs supplied cDNA or gDNA.

In the original workflow: Amplification from reference gene primers served as the basis for estimated nucleated cell counts. Sequencing used immunoSEQ multiplex PCR; TCRdb keeps in-frame clones, though not all of them. V and J calls and clone size follow that table, whereas D and trimming were derived from the DNA. The sample holds 350,000 or so clones, 85% to 90% seen once. Grouping used clinical history reported by participants in a survey and questionnaire. The sequenced sample was PBMCs or T cells enriched from blood (not recorded which). This TCR derives from a woman aged 30 to 39 who had been exposed to COVID-19.

The CDR3 reads CAWRMGTSTDTQYF. The CDR3 region has the DNA TGTGCCTGGAGAATGGGGACTAGCACAGATACGCAGTATTTT. The chain employs TRBV30 and TRBJ2-3; TRBD2 is a possible D gene (6 bases). Trimming pared 3 bases from V and 0 bases from J, leaving 10 bases between. Looked up from germline, CDR1 is GTSNPN and CDR2 is SVGIG (reference sequence). This CDR3 comprises 14 residues.